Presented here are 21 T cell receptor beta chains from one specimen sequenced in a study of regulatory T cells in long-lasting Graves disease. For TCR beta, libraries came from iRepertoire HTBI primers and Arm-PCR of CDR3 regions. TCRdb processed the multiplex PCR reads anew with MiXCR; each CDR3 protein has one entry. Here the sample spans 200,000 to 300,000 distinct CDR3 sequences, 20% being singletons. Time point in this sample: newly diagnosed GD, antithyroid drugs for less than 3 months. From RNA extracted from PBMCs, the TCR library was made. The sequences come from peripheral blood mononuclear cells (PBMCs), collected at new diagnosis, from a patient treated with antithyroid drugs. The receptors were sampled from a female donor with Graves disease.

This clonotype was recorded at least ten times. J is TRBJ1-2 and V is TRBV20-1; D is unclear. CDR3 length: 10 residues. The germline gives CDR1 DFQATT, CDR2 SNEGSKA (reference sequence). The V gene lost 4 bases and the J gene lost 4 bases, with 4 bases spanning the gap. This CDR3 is CSANFYGYTF. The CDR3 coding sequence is TGCAGTGCTAACTTCTATGGCTACACCTTC.

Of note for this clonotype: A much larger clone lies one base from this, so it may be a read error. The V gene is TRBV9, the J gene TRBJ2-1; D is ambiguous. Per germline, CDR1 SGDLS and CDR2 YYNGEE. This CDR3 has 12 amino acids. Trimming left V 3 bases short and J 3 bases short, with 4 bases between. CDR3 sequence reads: CASSAHYNEQFF. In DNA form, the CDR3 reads TGTGCCAGCAGCGCTCACTACAATGAGCAGTTCTTC.

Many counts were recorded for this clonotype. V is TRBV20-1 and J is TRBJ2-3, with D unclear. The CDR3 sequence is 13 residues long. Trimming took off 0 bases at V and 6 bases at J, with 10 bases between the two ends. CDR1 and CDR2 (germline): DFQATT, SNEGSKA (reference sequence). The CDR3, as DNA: TGCAGTGCTAGAGATCTTGGAGTTGATACGCAGTATTTT. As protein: CSARDLGVDTQYF.

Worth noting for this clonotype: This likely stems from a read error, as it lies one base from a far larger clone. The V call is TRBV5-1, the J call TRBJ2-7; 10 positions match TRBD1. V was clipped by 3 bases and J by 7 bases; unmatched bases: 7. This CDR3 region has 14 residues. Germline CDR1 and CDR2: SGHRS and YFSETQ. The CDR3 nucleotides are TGCGCCAGCAGCTGGGACAGGGGTTTGAATGAGCAGTACTTC. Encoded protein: CASSWDRGLNEQYF.

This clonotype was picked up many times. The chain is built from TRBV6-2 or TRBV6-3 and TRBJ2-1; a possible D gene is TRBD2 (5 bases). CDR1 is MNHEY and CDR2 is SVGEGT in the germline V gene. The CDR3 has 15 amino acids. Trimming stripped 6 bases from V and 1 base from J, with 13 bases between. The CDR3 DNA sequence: TGTGCCAGCAGCCGCCGGGATTCGTCCTACAATGAGCAGTTCTTC. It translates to CASSRRDSSYNEQFF.

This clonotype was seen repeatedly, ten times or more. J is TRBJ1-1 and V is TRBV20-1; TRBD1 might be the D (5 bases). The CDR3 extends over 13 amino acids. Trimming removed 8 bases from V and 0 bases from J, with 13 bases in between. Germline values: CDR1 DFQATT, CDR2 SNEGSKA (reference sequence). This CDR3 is CSSTWDLNTEAFF. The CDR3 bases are TGCAGTTCCACCTGGGACTTGAACACTGAAGCTTTCTTT.

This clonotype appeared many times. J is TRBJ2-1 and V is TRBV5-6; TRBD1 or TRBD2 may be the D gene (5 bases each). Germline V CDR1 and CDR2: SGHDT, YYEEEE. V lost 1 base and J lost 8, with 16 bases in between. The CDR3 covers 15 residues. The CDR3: CASSLFYLGRDEQFF. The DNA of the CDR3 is TGTGCCAGCAGCTTGTTTTATCTGGGACGCGATGAGCAGTTCTTC.

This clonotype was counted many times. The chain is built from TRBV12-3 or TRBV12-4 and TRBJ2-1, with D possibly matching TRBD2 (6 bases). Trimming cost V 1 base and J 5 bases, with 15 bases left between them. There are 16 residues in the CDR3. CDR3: CASSLEGGIRNNEQFF. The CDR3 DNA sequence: TGTGCCAGCAGTTTAGAAGGCGGGATTAGGAACAATGAGCAGTTCTTC.

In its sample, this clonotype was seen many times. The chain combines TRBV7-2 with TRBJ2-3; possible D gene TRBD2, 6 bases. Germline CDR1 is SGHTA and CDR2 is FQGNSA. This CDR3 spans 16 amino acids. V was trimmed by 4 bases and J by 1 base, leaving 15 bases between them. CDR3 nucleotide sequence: TGTGCCAGCAGCTCCCACCTAGGCGGGGGCACAGATACGCAGTATTTT. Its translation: CASSSHLGGGTDTQYF.

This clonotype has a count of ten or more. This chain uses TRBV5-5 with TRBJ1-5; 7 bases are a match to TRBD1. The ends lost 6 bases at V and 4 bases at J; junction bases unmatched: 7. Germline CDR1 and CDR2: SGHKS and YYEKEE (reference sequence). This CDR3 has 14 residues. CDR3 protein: CASTVPGQNQPQHF. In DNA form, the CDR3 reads TGTGCCAGCACCGTCCCGGGACAGAATCAGCCCCAGCATTTT.

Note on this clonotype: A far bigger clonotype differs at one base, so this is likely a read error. As DNA, the CDR3 is TGTGCCAGCAGCTTCGGTGTAGCGGAGGTGATGCAGTACTTC. It translates to CASSFGVAEVMQYF. The rearrangement links TRBV11-1 to TRBJ2-7; a weak D match, TRBD2 (6 bases). The CDR3 is 14 amino acids. The V and J ends lost 3 bases and 9 bases respectively, with 18 bases between them. Germline assignment: CDR1 SGHAT and CDR2 FQDESV (reference sequence).

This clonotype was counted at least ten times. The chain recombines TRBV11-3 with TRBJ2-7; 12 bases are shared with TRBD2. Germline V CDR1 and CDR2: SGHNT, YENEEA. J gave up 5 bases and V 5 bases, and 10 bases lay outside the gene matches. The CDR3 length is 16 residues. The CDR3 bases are TGTGCCAGCAGCCCAGCCCTAGCGGGAGGGCCCCACGAGCAGTACTTC. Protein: CASSPALAGGPHEQYF.

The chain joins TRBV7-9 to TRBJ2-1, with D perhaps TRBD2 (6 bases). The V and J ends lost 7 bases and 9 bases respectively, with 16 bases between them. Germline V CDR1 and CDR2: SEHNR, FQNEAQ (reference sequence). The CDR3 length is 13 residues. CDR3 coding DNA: TGTGCCAGCACCCCTGACGGGAGTCCTGAGCAGTTCTTC. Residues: CASTPDGSPEQFF.

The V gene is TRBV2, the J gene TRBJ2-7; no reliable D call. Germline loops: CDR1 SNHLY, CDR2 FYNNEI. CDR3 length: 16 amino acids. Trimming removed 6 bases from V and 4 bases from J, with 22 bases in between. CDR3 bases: TGTGCCAGCAGCGTACGATTTGAGGTACGTGGATACGAGCAGTACTTC. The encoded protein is CASSVRFEVRGYEQYF. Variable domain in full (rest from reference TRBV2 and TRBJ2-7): EPEVTQTPSHQVTQMGQEVILRCVPISNHLYFYWYRQILGQKVEFLVSFYNNEISEKSEIFDDQFSVERPDGSNFTLKIRSTKLEDSAMYFCASSVRFEVRGYEQYFGPGTRLTVT.

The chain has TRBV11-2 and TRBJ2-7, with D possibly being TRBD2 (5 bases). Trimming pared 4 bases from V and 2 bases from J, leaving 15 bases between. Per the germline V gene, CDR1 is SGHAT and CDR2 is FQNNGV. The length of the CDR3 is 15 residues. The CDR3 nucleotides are TGTGCCAGCAGCTCCAGAGCGGAGCGTCCCTACGAGCAGTACTTC. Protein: CASSSRAERPYEQYF.

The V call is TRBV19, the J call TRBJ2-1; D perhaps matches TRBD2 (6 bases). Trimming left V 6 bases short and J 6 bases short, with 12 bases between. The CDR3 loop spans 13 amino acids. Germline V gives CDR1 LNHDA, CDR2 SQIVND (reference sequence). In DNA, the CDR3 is TGTGCCAGTAGCCCCCGGGGGACCAATGAGCAGTTCTTC. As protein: CASSPRGTNEQFF.

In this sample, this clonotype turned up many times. This CDR3 is CATSGGGDTQYF. CDR3 in DNA: TGTGCCACCAGCGGGGGGGGAGATACGCAGTATTTT. The rearrangement links TRBV6-1 to TRBJ2-3; 10 bases align to TRBD2. The CDR3 covers 12 residues. Germline CDR1 is MNHNS and CDR2 is SASEGT. Unmatched junction bases numbered 3, after V lost 10 bases and J lost 5 bases.

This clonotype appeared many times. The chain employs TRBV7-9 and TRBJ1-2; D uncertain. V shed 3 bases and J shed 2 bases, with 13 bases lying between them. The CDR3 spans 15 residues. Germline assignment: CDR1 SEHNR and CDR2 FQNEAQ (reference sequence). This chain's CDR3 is CASSFWTSANYGYTF. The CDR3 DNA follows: TGTGCCAGCAGCTTTTGGACCTCCGCAAACTATGGCTACACCTTC. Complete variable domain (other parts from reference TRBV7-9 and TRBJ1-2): DTGVSQNPRHKITKRGQNVTFRCDPISEHNRLYWYRQTLGQGPEFLTYFQNEAQLEKSRLLSDRFSAERPKGSFSTLEIQRTEQGDSAMYLCASSFWTSANYGYTFGSGTRLTVV.

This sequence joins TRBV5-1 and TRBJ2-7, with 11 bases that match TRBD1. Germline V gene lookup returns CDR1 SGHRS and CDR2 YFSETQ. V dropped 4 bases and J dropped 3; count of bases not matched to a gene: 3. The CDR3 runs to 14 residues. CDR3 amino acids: CASSVDRGLYEQYF. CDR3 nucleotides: TGCGCCAGCAGCGTGGACAGGGGGCTCTACGAGCAGTACTTC.

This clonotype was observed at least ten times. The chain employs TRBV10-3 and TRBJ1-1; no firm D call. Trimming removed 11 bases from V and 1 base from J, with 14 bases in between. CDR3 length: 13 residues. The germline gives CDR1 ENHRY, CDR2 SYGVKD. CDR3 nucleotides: TGTGCCTCCCAAGCGAACCAGAACACTGAAGCTTTCTTT. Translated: CASQANQNTEAFF.

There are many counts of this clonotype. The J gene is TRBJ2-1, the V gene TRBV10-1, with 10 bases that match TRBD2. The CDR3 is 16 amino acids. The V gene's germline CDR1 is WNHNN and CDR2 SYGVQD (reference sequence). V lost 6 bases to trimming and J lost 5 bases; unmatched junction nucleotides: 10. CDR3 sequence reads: CASSVLLAGPNNEQFF. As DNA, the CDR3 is TGCGCCAGCAGCGTCCTACTAGCGGGACCGAACAATGAGCAGTTCTTC.